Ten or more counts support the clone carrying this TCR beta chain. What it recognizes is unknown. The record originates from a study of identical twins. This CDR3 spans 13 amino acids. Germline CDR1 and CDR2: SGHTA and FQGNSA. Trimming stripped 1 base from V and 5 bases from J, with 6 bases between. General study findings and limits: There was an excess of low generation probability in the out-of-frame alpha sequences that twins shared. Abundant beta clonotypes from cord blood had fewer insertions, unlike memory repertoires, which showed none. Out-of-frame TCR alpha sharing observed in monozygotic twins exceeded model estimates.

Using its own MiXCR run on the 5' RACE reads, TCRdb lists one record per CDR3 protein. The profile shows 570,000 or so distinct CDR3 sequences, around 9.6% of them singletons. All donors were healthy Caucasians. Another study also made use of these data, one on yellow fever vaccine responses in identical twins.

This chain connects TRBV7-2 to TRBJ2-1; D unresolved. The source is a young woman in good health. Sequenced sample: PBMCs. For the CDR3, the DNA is TGTGCCAGCAGCTTAGAAACACACAATGAGCAGTTCTTC. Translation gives CASSLETHNEQFF.